This T cell receptor (beta chain) was recorded in a study of shared clonotypes between healthy human individuals. Study background: Per donor, three plates held CD4 naive cells, three held CD4 memory, two held CD8 naive and one held CD8 memory.

Turning to this clone: Antigen specificity is unknown.

Assay used: immunoSEQ multiplex PCR; TCRdb lists only in-frame clones, some missing. The table has 950,000 to 1,300,000 clones, about 70% seen once; the top ten hold about 1.5%. Germline CDR1 LNHDA, CDR2 SQIVND (reference sequence). This CDR3 is 16 amino acids long. V lost 5 bases, J lost 8 bases, and 13 bases stayed unmatched. Study-level points and caveats: Represented diversity, genetic and exposure-history alike, was limited by few donors. Memory subsets generally showed lower estimated richness than naive subsets.

The receptor was derived from a man in his late teens or twenties in good health. The sample taken for sequencing was memory CD4+ T cells sorted from blood. Subset indicated: CD45RA-negative fraction. This chain joins TRBV19 and TRBJ1-4; 8 nucleotides line up with TRBD1. The CDR3 DNA follows: TGTGCCAGTAGTGGCGGACAGGGTAGAATAAGAGAAAAACTGTTTTTT. Translated, it gives CASSGGQGRIREKLFF.